Shown below are 29 T cell receptor beta chains from a single sample sequenced in a study of identical twins. TCRdb re-derived calls from the 5' RACE reads in MiXCR, one entry per CDR3 protein. The sample records around 370,000 distinct CDR3 sequences, roughly 9% being singletons. Source material: naive T cells sorted from blood. Receptor source: a woman in her forties or fifties in good health.

The chain's CDR3 is CASSTYLVGLAGTQETQYF. Written as DNA, the CDR3 is TGTGCCAGCAGCACCTACCTTGTTGGACTAGCGGGTACCCAAGAGACCCAGTACTTC. This chain uses TRBV12-3 or TRBV12-4 with TRBJ2-5; 11 bases fit TRBD2. V lost 6 bases and J lost 1; bases outside the gene matches: 16. This CDR3 comprises 19 residues.

Only a few counts were recorded for this clonotype. J is TRBJ2-3 and V is TRBV5-1, with 15 bases aligning to TRBD2. The length of the CDR3 is 16 residues. Trimming removed 6 bases from V and 8 bases from J; junction bases left unmatched: 10. Germline V gives CDR1 SGHRS, CDR2 YFSETQ. CDR3 sequence (DNA): TGCGCCAGCACACCCCGGACTAGCGGGAGGGCCCCTACGCAGTATTTT. The encoded protein is CASTPRTSGRAPTQYF.

This clonotype was counted between two and nine times. The gene calls are TRBV3-1 and TRBJ2-3; D not resolved. Per germline, CDR1 LGHDT and CDR2 YNNKEL (reference sequence). This CDR3 region has 13 residues. With 0 bases removed from V and 2 bases from J, the gap between germline ends came to 3 bases. The CDR3 DNA reads TGTGCCAGCAGCCAAGATATCACAGATACGCAGTATTTT. It specifies CASSQDITDTQYF.

The chain couples TRBV20-1 to TRBJ2-1, with a weak D call TRBD2 (6 bases). Trimming stripped 0 bases from V and 0 bases from J, with 30 bases between. CDR3 length: 22 residues. Germline V gives CDR1 DFQATT, CDR2 SNEGSKA (reference sequence). The CDR3 protein is CSARDPGGWGRPSVSSYNEQFF. CDR3 sequence (DNA): TGCAGTGCTAGAGATCCCGGAGGCTGGGGGAGGCCTAGCGTGAGCTCCTACAATGAGCAGTTCTTC.

This clonotype was picked up a small number of times. The gene calls are TRBV4-1 and TRBJ2-2; no clear D. CDR1 and CDR2 (germline): MGHRA, YSYEKL. There are 14 residues in the CDR3. Trimming took off 8 bases at V and 8 bases at J, with 18 bases between the two ends. The CDR3 loop is CASRSRVLSGELFF. The CDR3 bases are TGCGCCAGCCGGAGCCGGGTACTATCGGGGGAGCTGTTTTTT.

This clonotype was picked up many times. The gene calls are TRBV3-1 and TRBJ2-1; D gene uncertain. Germline CDR1 reads LGHDT; CDR2 reads YNNKEL (reference sequence). CDR3 length: 15 amino acids. Trimming left V 1 base short and J 5 bases short, with 12 bases between. CDR3 region: CASSQGRRQDNEQFF. In DNA, the CDR3 is TGTGCCAGCAGCCAAGGGCGACGGCAAGACAATGAGCAGTTCTTC.

This clonotype came up a few times. This chain uses TRBV7-9 with TRBJ2-1; tentative D call: TRBD1 (6 bases). Germline V gene lookup returns CDR1 SEHNR and CDR2 FQNEAQ (reference sequence). The CDR3 is 16 residues long. Trimming removed 1 base at V and 4 bases at J, with 14 bases between. The CDR3 sequence is CASSLDGTRIYNEQFF. CDR3 DNA sequence: TGTGCCAGCAGCTTAGACGGGACAAGGATTTACAATGAGCAGTTCTTC.

This clonotype was counted a few times. The V call is TRBV4-1, the J call TRBJ2-1, with D possibly matching TRBD2 (5 bases). Germline values: CDR1 MGHRA, CDR2 YSYEKL. This CDR3 region has 16 residues. Trimming shortened V by 2 bases and J by 5 bases, and 16 bases separated the two germline ends. CDR3 residues: CASSQFWASSHNEQFF. CDR3 nucleotides: TGCGCCAGCAGCCAATTTTGGGCTAGCAGCCACAATGAGCAGTTCTTC.

The sample holds many counts of this clonotype. The rearrangement joins TRBV4-1 to TRBJ2-2; 9 positions match TRBD1. CDR3 length: 17 amino acids. CDR1 is MGHRA and CDR2 is YSYEKL in the germline V gene. V was clipped by 2 bases and J by 4 bases; unmatched bases: 8. Here the CDR3 DNA reads TGCGCCAGCAGCCAAACCACAGGGGGCGCGATCACCGGGGAGCTGTTTTTT. Translation: CASSQTTGGAITGELFF.

This clonotype was counted ten times or more. The chain employs TRBV20-1 and TRBJ1-2; 7 positions agree with TRBD1. V trimming: 6 bases; J trimming: 8 bases; junction bases outside the gene matches: 15. The germline V gene has CDR1 DFQATT and CDR2 SNEGSKA (reference sequence). The CDR3 consists of 14 residues. The CDR3 here is CSAAPVTGFYGYTF. The CDR3 DNA sequence: TGCAGTGCCGCGCCCGTGACAGGGTTCTACGGCTACACCTTC.

V usage is TRBV6-1 and J usage is TRBJ2-5; no clear D. The V end was cut by 4 bases, the J end by 5 bases, with 14 bases between. The CDR3 totals 14 residues. CDR1 is MNHNS and CDR2 is SASEGT in the germline V gene. CDR3 region: CASSGWTVVETQYF. CDR3 DNA: TGTGCCAGCAGTGGTTGGACGGTGGTGGAGACCCAGTACTTC.

This clonotype was counted many times. This chain joins TRBV5-1 and TRBJ1-2; D gene unclear. The germline V and J ends were trimmed by 1 base and 0 bases, with 4 bases remaining between them. This CDR3 is 13 amino acids long. Germline values: CDR1 SGHRS, CDR2 YFSETQ. CDR3 protein: CASSLSPNYGYTF. CDR3 coding DNA: TGCGCCAGCAGCTTGTCTCCTAACTATGGCTACACCTTC.

The V and J genes are TRBV6-1 and TRBJ1-6; 7 bases are shared with TRBD1. V was clipped by 7 bases and J by 5 bases; unmatched bases: 11. This CDR3 is 16 amino acids long. Germline CDR1 is MNHNS and CDR2 is SASEGT. The CDR3 bases are TGTGCCAGCAAGTCTTCAATTGGACAGGATAATTCACCCCTCCACTTT. Translated, it gives CASKSSIGQDNSPLHF.

This clonotype was observed a few times. This rearrangement joins TRBV12-5 to TRBJ1-1; 7 bases are shared with TRBD1. V gave up 10 bases and J gave up 1 base; unmatched junction bases: 15. The CDR3 has 16 amino acids. The germline V gene encodes CDR1 LGHNT and CDR2 FRNRAP. In DNA, the CDR3 is TGTGCTATCCGGAGGGGACAGAGGTCTCCGAACACTGAAGCTTTCTTT. Protein: CAIRRGQRSPNTEAFF.

This chain joins TRBV19 and TRBJ1-3; D is ambiguous. Looked up from germline, CDR1 is LNHDA and CDR2 is SQIVND (reference sequence). The CDR3 extends over 13 amino acids. V gave up 11 bases and J gave up 4 bases, with 15 bases separating them. CDR3 DNA sequence: TGTGCCTCCGCCTTTTCCTCAGGAAACACCATATATTTT. Its protein product is CASAFSSGNTIYF. Full variable domain (rest looked up from reference TRBV19 and TRBJ1-3): DGGITQSPKYLFRKEGQNVTLSCEQNLNHDAMYWYRQDPGQGLRLIYYSQIVNDFQKGDIAEGYSVSREKKESFPLTVTSAQKNPTAFYLCASAFSSGNTIYFGEGSWLTVV.

This clonotype was detected ten times or more. The chain is built from TRBV5-1 and TRBJ2-7, with TRBD1 identical over 7 bases. Trimming took 3 bases from V and 7 from J; bases not matched to a gene: 4. Germline V CDR1 and CDR2: SGHRS, YFSETQ. CDR3 length: 12 amino acids. CDR3 in amino acids: CASSWDSLEQYF. In DNA, the CDR3 is TGCGCCAGCAGCTGGGACAGTTTGGAGCAGTACTTC.

The sample holds a few counts of this clonotype. The chain combines TRBV4-1 with TRBJ1-1; no definite D call. The CDR3 has 15 residues. V was clipped by 1 base and J by 11 bases, with 20 bases between them. The germline gives CDR1 MGHRA, CDR2 YSYEKL. In DNA form, the CDR3 reads TGCGCCAGCAGCCAAGTCTACTGGGAGGGTTCTGGCGCTTTCTTT. The encoded protein is CASSQVYWEGSGAFF.

This clonotype appeared a few times. The chain employs TRBV5-5 and TRBJ1-2; D gene uncertain. In germline, CDR1 is SGHKS, CDR2 YYEKEE (reference sequence). There are 11 residues in the CDR3. V lost 2 bases, J lost 8 bases, and 7 bases lay in between. The CDR3 nucleotides are TGTGCCAGCAGCTTCGGGCGGGGCTACACCTTC. Its protein is CASSFGRGYTF.

This rearrangement joins TRBV7-9 to TRBJ1-1, with D possibly TRBD1 on 5 matching bases. CDR1 and CDR2 from the germline V gene are SEHNR and FQNEAQ (reference sequence). Trimming left V 0 bases short and J 1 base short, with 24 bases between. This CDR3 has 20 amino acids. The DNA of the CDR3 is TGTGCCAGCAGCTTAGCCAGGTTCGAGGGGCGTCCGGCGAGGAACACTGAAGCTTTCTTT. This codes for CASSLARFEGRPARNTEAFF.

This clonotype was observed a handful of times. The genes are TRBV7-6 and TRBJ2-3, with D perhaps TRBD2 (5 bases). The CDR3 totals 12 residues. The germline V and J ends were trimmed by 5 bases and 8 bases, with 11 bases remaining between them. Germline V lookup: CDR1 SGHVS, CDR2 FNYEAQ. CDR3 coding DNA: TGTGCCAGCAGCCCGGACGGGGTTACGCAGTATTTT. Amino acid sequence: CASSPDGVTQYF.

This clonotype was recorded many times. V usage is TRBV4-1 and J usage is TRBJ2-5; 8 bases map to TRBD2. The CDR3 length is 18 residues. V gave up 0 bases and J gave up 4 bases; unmatched junction bases: 13. CDR1 MGHRA and CDR2 YSYEKL come from the germline V gene. CDR3 DNA: TGCGCCAGCAGCCAAGATCTAATGGCGGGAGGCCCCCGAGAGACCCAGTACTTC. Encoded protein: CASSQDLMAGGPRETQYF.

This clonotype was found many times. This chain connects TRBV10-2 to TRBJ1-1; perhaps TRBD1 as D (5 bases). Germline V gene data show CDR1 as WSHSY and CDR2 as SAAADI. V gave up 6 bases and J gave up 0 bases, with 11 bases separating them. The CDR3 is 14 amino acids. The CDR3 coding sequence is TGCGCCAGCAGAGGGGCGACCATGAACACTGAAGCTTTCTTT. The encoded protein is CASRGATMNTEAFF.

This clonotype was seen ten or more times. V gene TRBV5-1 combines with J gene TRBJ2-3; D call uncertain. Germline CDR1 is SGHRS and CDR2 is YFSETQ. The CDR3 loop spans 14 amino acids. The germline V and J ends were trimmed by 1 base and 4 bases, with 10 bases remaining between them. The DNA for the CDR3 is TGCGCCAGCAGCTTGCACACCGCTTCAGATACGCAGTATTTT. This encodes CASSLHTASDTQYF.

The chain employs TRBV6-5 and TRBJ2-7; 9 bases align to TRBD1. V lost 8 bases, J lost 4 bases, and 3 bases stayed unmatched. This CDR3 is 12 amino acids long. CDR1 is MNHEY and CDR2 is SVGAGI in the germline V gene. The CDR3 loop is CASGTGMYEQYF. The CDR3 nucleotides are TGTGCCAGCGGGACAGGGATGTACGAGCAGTACTTC.

This clonotype was observed a handful of times. This chain uses TRBV7-9 with TRBJ2-1; 10 bases line up with TRBD2. This CDR3 comprises 16 residues. J lost 7 bases, V lost 1 base, and 7 bases had no gene match. Germline lookup yields CDR1 SEHNR and CDR2 FQNEAQ (reference sequence). This CDR3 is CASSLGPSGSMNEQFF. The CDR3 bases are TGTGCCAGCAGCTTAGGACCTAGCGGGAGTATGAATGAGCAGTTCTTC.

V is TRBV6-1 and J is TRBJ2-1; D tentatively reads TRBD1 or TRBD2 (5 bases each). In germline, CDR1 is MNHNS, CDR2 SASEGT. The germline V and J ends were trimmed by 5 bases and 3 bases, with 17 bases remaining between them. The CDR3 totals 16 residues. CDR3 sequence (DNA): TGTGCCAGCAGTATACCGACGGGGCTCGGCTACAATGAGCAGTTCTTC. Its translation is CASSIPTGLGYNEQFF.

This sequence joins TRBV19 and TRBJ1-5; a possible D gene is TRBD1 (6 bases). This CDR3 is 14 amino acids long. Germline V gene lookup returns CDR1 LNHDA and CDR2 SQIVND (reference sequence). The V end was cut by 4 bases, the J end by 4 bases, with 11 bases between. The CDR3 sequence is CASSNRDTNQPQHF. The CDR3 nucleotides are TGTGCCAGTAGTAACCGGGACACTAATCAGCCCCAGCATTTT.

Ten or more counts support this clonotype. The chain employs TRBV10-3 and TRBJ2-5; D remains unclear. Deletions cut 8 bases from V and 0 bases from J, with 10 bases between. CDR3 size: 13 residues. CDR1 and CDR2 (germline): ENHRY, SYGVKD. The CDR3 is CAIRGTHQETQYF. CDR3 in DNA: TGTGCCATCCGCGGTACTCACCAAGAGACCCAGTACTTC.

This clonotype came up many times. The V and J genes are TRBV12-3 or TRBV12-4 and TRBJ2-1; D gene unclear. Between the trimmed V and J ends, which lost 0 bases and 12 bases, there was a span of 18 bases. CDR3 length: 15 amino acids. CDR3 loop: CASSLAQISAPGQFF. CDR3 nucleotides: TGTGCCAGCAGTTTAGCGCAAATTTCTGCCCCTGGGCAGTTCTTC.